These 3 T cell receptor beta chains share one sample of origin, sequenced in a study of T cells after yellow fever vaccination. TCRdb independently ran MiXCR on the 5' RACE reads; one entry per CDR3 protein. In the table there are 350,000 to 450,000 distinct CDR3 sequences, roughly a sixth of which are singletons. Here the sequenced sample was PBMCs, taken before the yellow fever booster vaccination. The receptors come from a young man who received the YFV17D yellow fever vaccine.

The V call is TRBV7-2, the J call TRBJ1-1; D gene ambiguous. Germline V gene data show CDR1 as SGHTA and CDR2 as FQGNSA. Trimming took 6 bases from V and 3 from J, leaving 11 bases between them. The CDR3 length is 13 residues. Written as DNA, the CDR3 is TGTGCCAGCAGGAACAGCAAATACACTGAAGCTTTCTTT. Its translation: CASRNSKYTEAFF.

This rearrangement joins TRBV15 to TRBJ1-2; D gene uncertain. Germline V CDR1 and CDR2: LNHNV, YYDKDF (reference sequence). V lost 0 bases and J 4 bases, leaving 12 bases between the germline ends. CDR3 length: 15 residues. CDR3 nucleotide sequence: TGTGCCACCAGCAGAGATCCCCCGGGGAGCTATGGCTACACCTTC. It translates to CATSRDPPGSYGYTF.

CDR3 protein: CASTFTPGTGVHEQYF. CDR3 in DNA: TGTGCCAGCACTTTTACCCCCGGGACAGGGGTGCACGAGCAGTACTTC. The chain uses TRBV6-2 or TRBV6-3 and TRBJ2-7; 10 nucleotides align to TRBD1. The germline V gene has CDR1 MNHEY and CDR2 SVGEGT. The CDR3 is 16 residues long. Trimming cost V 7 bases and J 5 bases; bases outside gene matches: 14.